The rows below give T cell receptor beta chains drawn from one sample of a study of blood T cell repertoires in COVID-19. TCRdb keeps only in-frame clones here, not all; method: immunoSEQ multiplex PCR. The data contain 55,000 to 65,000 clones, around 84% of them singletons. Sequenced: peripheral blood. The receptors were sampled from a woman aged 55-69 years with acute or convalescent COVID-19. Each CDR3 is given with its conserved first and last residue.

len	v_gene	j_gene	CDR3aa
14	TRBV6-5	TRBJ1-1	CASTADRPNTEAFF
14	TRBV19	TRBJ2-1	CASSIDYSVDEQFF
13	TRBV11-2	TRBJ2-7	CASSSQTAYEQYF
14	TRBV9	TRBJ1-5	CASSPGDSNQPQHF
16	TRBV5-4	TRBJ2-3	CASSKGQGRGTDTQYF
15	TRBV5-1	TRBJ1-1	CASSPGGTANTEAFF
15	TRBV7-2	TRBJ2-2	CASSFKLANTGELFF
14	TRBV6-5	TRBJ1-2	CASSPGQINYGYTF
16	TRBV18	TRBJ1-1	CASSLALTGGKTEAFF
14	TRBV7-9	TRBJ1-6	CASSLRASNSPLHF
14	TRBV9	TRBJ1-1	CASSARGPGTEAFF
15	TRBV27	TRBJ1-4	CASSLMTGTNEKLFF
14	TRBV9	TRBJ1-1	CASSVKGANTEAFF
14	TRBV9	TRBJ1-4	CASSDGTGSEKLFF
15	TRBV5-1	TRBJ1-2	CASSPEQGRNYGYTF
15	TRBV9	TRBJ1-1	CASSIQGAGNTEAFF
15	TRBV2	TRBJ1-3	CASSEARPSGNTIYF
23	TRBV19	TRBJ2-7	CASSIPNPLRPGQGYAGFYEQYF
13	TRBV3-1/TRBV3-2	TRBJ1-1	CASRQALNTEAFF
14	TRBV4-1	TRBJ1-2	CASSQGAANYGYTF
15	TRBV15	TRBJ2-7	CATSLGALPSYEQYF
12	TRBV5-6	TRBJ1-2	CASSLRAERDTF
15	TRBV3-1/TRBV3-2	TRBJ1-1	CASSPGRSRGTEAFF
16	TRBV19	TRBJ1-5	CASRRLDRGVTQPQHF
14	TRBV18	TRBJ1-1	CASSPLSPNTEAFF
15	TRBV5-1	TRBJ1-4	CASSLGDIGLEKLFF
15	TRBV19	TRBJ2-3	CASSTSLAITDTQYF
17	TRBV27	TRBJ2-3	CASTPSPETGLVDTQYF
15	TRBV11-2	TRBJ2-3	CASSFDRVGTDTQYF
16	TRBV19	TRBJ1-1	CASSIPTGERNTEAFF
14	TRBV5-6	TRBJ1-2	CASSRMTGEGGYTF
14	TRBV7-9	TRBJ1-2	CASSPTQGPYGYTF
15	TRBV5-1	TRBJ1-2	CASSLGDRGLYGYTF
14	TRBV7-8	TRBJ1-6	CASTGDRVDSPLHF
17	TRBV18	TRBJ2-7	CASSPVVSGQGTYEQYF
13	TRBV6-5	TRBJ2-5	CASSISTVGTQYF
15	TRBV6-2/TRBV6-3	TRBJ2-3	CASSYSGGATDTQYF
16	TRBV19	TRBJ2-3	CASRNAGGTSTDTQYF
17	TRBV7-2	TRBJ1-2	CASSLTFEEVRSYGYTF
13	TRBV2	TRBJ2-5	CASSRRVAETQYF
15	TRBV3-1/TRBV3-2	TRBJ2-7	CASSQERGSGYEQYF
15	TRBV13	TRBJ1-2	CASSYLQAPNYGYTF
13	TRBV11-1	TRBJ2-5	CASTRTGEETQYF
18	TRBV19	TRBJ2-6	CASSSSGGRSLGANVLTF
17	TRBV19	TRBJ1-1	CASSIGTGTGSNTEAFF
13	TRBV5-1	TRBJ1-2	CASSLEEFIGYTF
16	TRBV2	TRBJ1-3	CASTHRAQSSGNTIYF
14	TRBV5-1	TRBJ1-1	CASSASGGRTEAFF
15	TRBV27	TRBJ1-5	CASSLSGGAWQPQHF
18	TRBV6-1	TRBJ1-6	CASSDVGGGQLYNSPLHF
16	TRBV10-3	TRBJ1-1	CAISGSQGLSNTEAFF
13	TRBV12-3/TRBV12-4	TRBJ1-2	CASSFEGAHGYTF